This entry lists 15 T cell receptor beta chains sequenced from one sample in a study of T cell responses to AZD1222 COVID-19 vaccine. The data were produced by immunoSEQ multiplex PCR, yet TCRdb's version contains in-frame clones alone and is incomplete. The table lists 150,000 to 200,000 clones, 80% to 95% of them singletons. The input for sequencing was peripheral blood, taken on day 0 of AZD1222 vaccination. The receptors originated from an adult in good health.

V and J are TRBV2 and TRBJ2-1; 8 nucleotides line up with TRBD2. This CDR3 has 13 residues. CDR1 and CDR2 from the germline V gene are SNHLY and FYNNEI. J lost 4 bases, V lost 6 bases, and 2 bases had no gene match. In nucleotides, the CDR3 is TGTGCCAGCAGAGTAGCGGGGTACAATGAGCAGTTCTTC. Translation gives CASRVAGYNEQFF.

V is TRBV9 and J is TRBJ2-1; maybe TRBD1 (6 bases). Germline V gene data show CDR1 as SGDLS and CDR2 as YYNGEE. The V and J ends lost 2 bases and 5 bases respectively, with 17 bases between them. The CDR3 has 16 residues. The CDR3 DNA reads as TGTGCCAGCAGCGTTAGATTACAGGGACCCAACAATGAGCAGTTCTTC. Translating gives CASSVRLQGPNNEQFF.

The rearrangement joins TRBV5-6 to TRBJ1-3; perhaps TRBD1 as D (5 bases). Germline CDR1 is SGHDT and CDR2 is YYEEEE. The CDR3 loop spans 15 amino acids. Trimming cost V 5 bases and J 3 bases, with 15 bases left between them. The CDR3 protein is CASRPQGRIGNTIYF. The CDR3 region has the DNA TGTGCCAGCAGACCCCAGGGACGGATTGGAAACACCATATATTTT.

The CDR3 sequence: CATSDFSGSAETQYF. In nucleotides, the CDR3 is TGTGCCACCAGTGATTTTAGCGGGAGTGCAGAGACCCAGTACTTC. This sequence joins TRBV24-1 and TRBJ2-5, with TRBD2 matching over 9 bases. Germline values: CDR1 KGHDR, CDR2 SFDVKD. Losses at the gene ends were 1 base for V and 4 bases for J; bases not matched to a gene: 3. The CDR3 runs 15 residues.

This chain joins TRBV20-1 and TRBJ1-2, with 9 bases matching TRBD1. The length of the CDR3 is 11 residues. Germline V gene lookup returns CDR1 DFQATT and CDR2 SNEGSKA (reference sequence). The CDR3 sequence: CRGTGLGGYTF. The CDR3 nucleotides are TGCAGGGGGACAGGGCTGGGAGGCTACACCTTC.

V usage is TRBV14 and J usage is TRBJ1-2; no firm D call. The V end lost 0 bases, the J end lost 5 bases, and 4 bases lay between the germline ends. The germline gives CDR1 SGHDN, CDR2 FVKESK. This CDR3 comprises 12 residues. CDR3 bases: TGTGCCAGCAGCCAAGATCTTTATGGCTACACCTTC. This sequence encodes CASSQDLYGYTF.

The rearrangement uses TRBV5-1 and TRBJ2-5; no definite D call. CDR3 length: 13 residues. V lost 2 bases to trimming and J lost 5 bases, with 10 bases between them. Germline V gene lookup returns CDR1 SGHRS and CDR2 YFSETQ. The CDR3 nucleotides are TGCGCCAGCAGCTTACCCCCCCAGGAGACCCAGTACTTC. This codes for CASSLPPQETQYF.

Regarding this clone: The same CDR3 is also encoded by other DNA sequences in this sample. The chain is built from TRBV6-5 and TRBJ1-3; D is unresolved. CDR1 is MNHEY and CDR2 is SVGAGI in the germline V gene. The CDR3 sequence is 14 residues long. Trimming removed 6 bases from V and 0 bases from J, with 9 bases in between. The CDR3 spells CASSRGSSGNTIYF. In DNA form, the CDR3 reads TGTGCCAGCAGCCGCGGGAGCTCTGGAAACACCATATATTTT.

This chain uses TRBV4-1 with TRBJ1-1; TRBD1 is a possible D gene (5 bases). The germline CDR1 and CDR2 sequences are MGHRA and YSYEKL. V was shortened by 3 bases and J by 5 bases, with 28 bases between the two germline ends. The CDR3 length is 19 residues. The DNA for the CDR3 is TGCGCCAGCAGCCACCCAAAGGGAGGGGTACTTCCGAGGGATACTGAAGCTTTCTTT. The encoded protein is CASSHPKGGVLPRDTEAFF.

V is TRBV27 and J is TRBJ2-1; D is possibly TRBD1 (6 bases). Germline CDR1 is MNHEY and CDR2 is SMNVEV (reference sequence). V was cut by 0 bases and J by 15 bases, with 18 bases left in between. The CDR3 loop spans 14 amino acids. The CDR3 reads CASSLSPTTGSSFF. The CDR3 DNA sequence: TGTGCCAGCAGTTTATCCCCTACGACAGGTTCTTCGTTCTTC.

The chain uses TRBV5-1 and TRBJ2-5; 7 bases match TRBD1. Trimming removed 4 bases from V and 4 bases from J; junction bases left unmatched: 7. This CDR3 comprises 14 residues. Germline V gives CDR1 SGHRS, CDR2 YFSETQ. The CDR3 loop is CASSLGQSAETQYF. Written as DNA, the CDR3 is TGCGCCAGCAGCCTGGGACAGTCAGCAGAGACCCAGTACTTC.

J is TRBJ1-5 and V is TRBV28; D is possibly TRBD1 (6 bases). V gave up 7 bases and J gave up 2 bases, with 9 bases separating them. Per germline, CDR1 MDHEN and CDR2 SYDVKM. This CDR3 comprises 13 residues. CDR3 in DNA: TGTGCCAGCATCGGGGGCCGCAATCAGCCCCAGCATTTT. It is translated as CASIGGRNQPQHF.

V is TRBV11-1 and J is TRBJ2-3, with TRBD1 matching over 7 bases. V dropped 2 bases and J dropped 1; count of bases not matched to a gene: 3. The CDR3 totals 15 residues. Per the germline V gene, CDR1 is SGHAT and CDR2 is FQDESV (reference sequence). The CDR3 sequence: CASSLIDRGTDTQYF. DNA of the CDR3: TGTGCCAGCAGCTTAATTGACAGGGGCACAGATACGCAGTATTTT.

In DNA, the CDR3 is TGTGCCAGTAGTCGACGGGAAAACACTGAAGCTTTCTTT. Protein: CASSRRENTEAFF. The J gene is TRBJ1-1, the V gene TRBV19; no reliable D call. The CDR3 has 13 amino acids. Trimming removed 5 bases at V and 2 bases at J, with 9 bases between. Per germline, CDR1 LNHDA and CDR2 SQIVND (reference sequence). Combining the CDR3 with reference TRBV19 and TRBJ1-1 gives the whole variable domain DGGITQSPKYLFRKEGQNVTLSCEQNLNHDAMYWYRQDPGQGLRLIYYSQIVNDFQKGDIAEGYSVSREKKESFPLTVTSAQKNPTAFYLCASSRRENTEAFFGQGTRLTVV.

The rearrangement links TRBV30 to TRBJ1-5; no clear D gene. The CDR3 totals 13 residues. Trimming shortened V by 2 bases and J by 2 bases, and 7 bases separated the two germline ends. CDR1 and CDR2 from the germline V gene are GTSNPN and SVGIG (reference sequence). The CDR3 nucleotides are TGTGCCTGGAGTTATAAGGGCAATCAGCCCCAGCATTTT. Its translation is CAWSYKGNQPQHF.